These 20 T cell receptor beta chains came from one sample sequenced in a study of OX40 agonist ivuxolimab in advanced cancers. The receptor library was made with the immunoSEQ multiplex PCR assay. TCRdb took over this immuneACCESS table, retaining in-frame rearrangements with V and J assigned. Such tables are incomplete; in checked studies, under half of the missing clones stem from an unresolved V gene, and the remainder is unexplained. Here the sample has more than 50,000 clones; more than 75% occur a single time. The ten largest account for roughly 1.2% of the sample. The sequences come from CD4+ or CD8+ T cells sorted from blood, collected in a trial of the OX40 agonist ivuxolimab. These receptors were collected from an adult with an advanced solid tumor such as melanoma, head and neck, liver or kidney cancer.

This rearrangement joins TRBV7-9 to TRBJ2-1; D gene uncertain. CDR3 length: 17 amino acids. Trimming cost V 2 bases and J 5 bases, with 19 bases left between them. Per the germline V gene, CDR1 is SEHNR and CDR2 is FQNEAQ (reference sequence). This chain's CDR3 is CASSLSLGLATDNEQFF. CDR3 coding DNA: TGTGCCAGCAGCTTATCGCTCGGGCTCGCCACCGACAATGAGCAGTTCTTC.

The chain has TRBV21-1 and TRBJ2-7; the table's TRBD2 call for D was not verified on the DNA. TRBV21-1 is a pseudogene. This CDR3 comprises 13 residues. DNA of the CDR3: TGTGCCAGCAAGAAGCGGGCGTCATACGAGCAGTACTTC. This sequence encodes CASKKRASYEQYF.

The V call is TRBV10-1, the J call TRBJ2-7; D gene uncertain. V was trimmed by 5 bases and J by 2 bases, leaving 10 bases between them. The CDR3 covers 13 residues. The V gene's germline CDR1 is WNHNN and CDR2 SYGVQD (reference sequence). CDR3 amino acids: CASSPGETYEQYF. The CDR3 region has the DNA TGCGCCAGCAGTCCAGGAGAGACCTACGAGCAGTACTTC.

This sequence joins TRBV30 and TRBJ1-2; D may be TRBD1 (6 bases). This CDR3 contains 12 residues. Germline V CDR1 and CDR2: GTSNPN, SVGIG (reference sequence). Trimming took 2 bases from V and 6 from J, leaving 10 bases between them. CDR3 coding DNA: TGTGCCTGGAGTTACTCAGGGGATGGCTACACCTTC. Translating gives CAWSYSGDGYTF.

This chain uses TRBV30 with TRBJ1-4; D gene ambiguous. V was pared by 1 base and J by 3 bases, with 6 bases between. Germline V gives CDR1 GTSNPN, CDR2 SVGIG (reference sequence). CDR3 length: 13 amino acids. Here the CDR3 DNA reads TGTGCCTGGAGTGAGCAGGCTAATGAAAAACTGTTTTTT. This sequence encodes CAWSEQANEKLFF.

V gene TRBV14 combines with J gene TRBJ2-7; TRBD1 matches 9 bases. Unmatched junction bases numbered 4, after V lost 3 bases and J lost 7 bases. Germline values: CDR1 SGHDN, CDR2 FVKESK. The CDR3 is 13 residues long. CDR3 nucleotide sequence: TGTGCCAGCAGCCATTCGACAGGGGGAGAGCAGTACTTC. Residues: CASSHSTGGEQYF.

In its sample, this clone was seen a few times. The J gene is TRBJ2-7, the V gene TRBV11-2; tentative D call: TRBD2 (6 bases). CDR1 SGHAT and CDR2 FQNNGV come from the germline V gene. The CDR3 runs to 14 residues. Trimming left V 5 bases short and J 4 bases short, with 15 bases between. The CDR3 sequence: CASSAVRGGYEQYF. Here the CDR3 DNA reads TGTGCCAGCAGCGCAGTTAGGGGAGGTTACGAGCAGTACTTC.

As concerns this clone: This same CDR3 is encoded by further DNA sequences in the sample. The chain links TRBV5-1 to TRBJ2-7; 7 nucleotides agree with TRBD1. V gave up 0 bases and J gave up 4 bases; unmatched junction bases: 1. The CDR3 loop spans 13 amino acids. Germline CDR1 and CDR2: SGHRS and YFSETQ. Here the CDR3 DNA reads TGCGCCAGCAGCTTGGCGACAGGGTACGAGCAGTACTTC. Its translation is CASSLATGYEQYF.

The V call is TRBV28, the J call TRBJ1-3; no clear D. V dropped 6 bases and J dropped 0 bases, with 9 bases sitting between them. Germline-derived CDR1 and CDR2 are MDHEN and SYDVKM. There are 14 residues in the CDR3. CDR3 in DNA: TGTGCCAGCAGCGTACAGTACTCTGGAAACACCATATATTTT. Protein product: CASSVQYSGNTIYF. Drawing the rest from reference TRBV28 and TRBJ1-3, the complete variable domain is DVKVTQSSRYLVKRTGEKVFLECVQDMDHENMFWYRQDPGLGLRLIYFSYDVKMKEKGDIPEGYSVSREKKERFSLILESASTNQTSMYLCASSVQYSGNTIYFGEGSWLTVV.

This clone has only a few counts. The identical CDR3 is also encoded by other nucleotide sequences in the sample. The chain couples TRBV19 to TRBJ2-5; unclear D gene. The CDR3 has 13 amino acids. Per germline, CDR1 LNHDA and CDR2 SQIVND (reference sequence). Trimming stripped 5 bases from V and 2 bases from J, with 9 bases between. The CDR3 protein is CASSWGRQETQYF. CDR3 DNA: TGTGCCAGTAGTTGGGGTCGGCAAGAGACCCAGTACTTC.

The chain uses TRBV29-1 and TRBJ2-1; 9 bases fit TRBD1. This CDR3 contains 11 residues. In germline, CDR1 is SQVTM, CDR2 ANQGSEA. The ends lost 6 bases at V and 15 bases at J; junction bases unmatched: 9. The CDR3 region is CSVAGTGFAFF. The CDR3 region has the DNA TGCAGCGTCGCAGGGACAGGGTTCGCGTTCTTC.

In its sample, this clone was seen once. This chain joins TRBV11-2 and TRBJ1-4, with 7 nucleotides matching TRBD1. Germline CDR1 is SGHAT and CDR2 is FQNNGV. The CDR3 has 13 residues. V dropped 5 bases and J dropped 5; count of bases not matched to a gene: 2. CDR3 in DNA: TGTGCCAGCAGCCGGGACAGAAATGAAAAACTGTTTTTT. As protein: CASSRDRNEKLFF.

This chain connects TRBV28 to TRBJ1-1; TRBD1 is a possible D gene (6 bases). This CDR3 region has 14 residues. The V end lost 5 bases, the J end lost 3 bases, and 13 bases lay between the germline ends. Germline lookup yields CDR1 MDHEN and CDR2 SYDVKM. The chain's CDR3 is CASSAGDRYTEAFF. CDR3 DNA: TGTGCCAGCAGTGCAGGGGATAGGTACACTGAAGCTTTCTTT. Filled out from reference TRBV28 and TRBJ1-1, the complete variable domain reads DVKVTQSSRYLVKRTGEKVFLECVQDMDHENMFWYRQDPGLGLRLIYFSYDVKMKEKGDIPEGYSVSREKKERFSLILESASTNQTSMYLCASSAGDRYTEAFFGQGTRLTVV.

The V call is TRBV11-2, the J call TRBJ2-2; 8 bases agree with TRBD1. This CDR3 spans 15 amino acids. Germline values: CDR1 SGHAT, CDR2 FQNNGV. J lost 6 bases, V lost 3 bases, and 6 bases had no gene match. The CDR3 DNA follows: TGTGCCAGCAGCTTTGCGGACAGGGTATCCGGGGAGCTGTTTTTT. Its protein is CASSFADRVSGELFF.

The CDR3 loop is CASSQGTSGGGLSYEQYF. The CDR3 DNA follows: TGTGCCAGCAGCCAAGGGACTAGCGGGGGCGGCTTGTCGTACGAGCAGTACTTC. This chain connects TRBV4-2 to TRBJ2-7, with 13 bases that match TRBD2. The CDR3 sequence is 18 residues long. Per the germline V gene, CDR1 is LGHNA and CDR2 is YNFKEQ. Trimming at V came to 1 base and at J to 4 bases, leaving 10 bases not matched to a gene.

The CDR3: CASRGVGVGELFF. The CDR3 DNA reads as TGTGCCAGCAGGGGGGTAGGGGTCGGGGAGCTGTTTTTT. The chain links TRBV25-1 to TRBJ2-2; D may be TRBD1 or TRBD2 (5 bases each). Trimming took off 6 bases at V and 7 bases at J, with 12 bases between the two ends. This CDR3 contains 13 residues. CDR1 MGHDK and CDR2 SYGVNS come from the germline V gene.

The J gene is TRBJ1-2, the V gene TRBV6-5; D remains unclear. CDR3 length equals 14 residues. Trimming took 2 bases from V and 5 from J, leaving 12 bases between them. In germline, CDR1 is MNHEY, CDR2 SVGAGI. The CDR3 region has the DNA TGTGCCAGCAGTTACGAGGACCGGCGGTATGGCTACACCTTC. It is translated as CASSYEDRRYGYTF.

The rearrangement uses TRBV4-1 and TRBJ2-7; TRBD1 agrees at 7 bases. The CDR3 sequence is 15 residues long. The V and J ends lost 3 bases and 2 bases, in that order; junction bases with no gene match: 7. The V gene's germline CDR1 is MGHRA and CDR2 YSYEKL. CDR3 region: CASSQAGGFAYEQYF. The CDR3 coding sequence is TGCGCCAGCAGCCAGGCAGGGGGATTCGCCTACGAGCAGTACTTC.

This clone appeared a few times. DNA for the CDR3: TGCGCCAGCAGGGACAGGGCAACTAATGAAAAACTGTTTTTT. Protein product: CASRDRATNEKLFF. The chain couples TRBV5-1 to TRBJ1-4; TRBD1 matches 8 bases. The CDR3 totals 14 residues. CDR1 and CDR2 from the germline V gene are SGHRS and YFSETQ. Trimming at V came to 5 bases and at J to 0 bases, leaving 0 bases not matched to a gene.

V usage is TRBV5-5 and J usage is TRBJ1-4, with unresolved D. The CDR3 spans 15 residues. V lost 6 bases to trimming and J lost 3 bases, with 15 bases between them. The germline V gene has CDR1 SGHKS and CDR2 YYEKEE (reference sequence). In DNA, the CDR3 is TGTGCCAGCATCCCGAGGTTCGAGGCTAATGAAAAACTGTTTTTT. It is translated as CASIPRFEANEKLFF.